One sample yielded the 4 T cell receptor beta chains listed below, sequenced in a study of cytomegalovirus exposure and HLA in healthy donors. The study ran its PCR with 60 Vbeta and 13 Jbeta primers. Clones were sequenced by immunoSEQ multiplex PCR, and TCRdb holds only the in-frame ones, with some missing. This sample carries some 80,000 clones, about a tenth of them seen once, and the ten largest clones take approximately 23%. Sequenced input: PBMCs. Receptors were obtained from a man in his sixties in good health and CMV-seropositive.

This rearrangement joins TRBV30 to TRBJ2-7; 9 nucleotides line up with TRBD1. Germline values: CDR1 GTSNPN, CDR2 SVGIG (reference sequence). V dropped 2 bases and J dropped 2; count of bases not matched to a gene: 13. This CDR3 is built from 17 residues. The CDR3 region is CAWSTAPGTGYTYEQYV. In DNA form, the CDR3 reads TGTGCCTGGAGTACCGCTCCCGGGACAGGGTATACCTACGAGCAGTACGTC.

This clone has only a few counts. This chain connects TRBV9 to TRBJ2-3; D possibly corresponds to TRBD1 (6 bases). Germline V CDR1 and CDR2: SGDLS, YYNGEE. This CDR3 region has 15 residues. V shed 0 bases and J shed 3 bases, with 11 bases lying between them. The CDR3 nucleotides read TGTGCCAGCAGCGTAGTGGGGGCGAGTACAGATACGCAGTATTTT. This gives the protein CASSVVGASTDTQYF.

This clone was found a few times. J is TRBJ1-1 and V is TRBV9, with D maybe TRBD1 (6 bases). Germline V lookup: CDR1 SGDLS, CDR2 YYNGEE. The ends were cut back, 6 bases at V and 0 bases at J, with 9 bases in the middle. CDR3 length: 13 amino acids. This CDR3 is CASNRAMNTEAFF. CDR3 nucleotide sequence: TGTGCCAGCAACAGGGCAATGAACACTGAAGCTTTCTTT.

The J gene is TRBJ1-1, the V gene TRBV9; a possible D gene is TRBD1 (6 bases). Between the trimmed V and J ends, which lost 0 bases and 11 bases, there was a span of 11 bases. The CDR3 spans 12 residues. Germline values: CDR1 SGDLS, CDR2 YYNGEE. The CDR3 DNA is TGTGCCAGCAGCGTAGGGACAGCTGGTGCTTTCTTT. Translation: CASSVGTAGAFF.